This TCR beta chain derives from a study of OX40 agonist ivuxolimab in advanced cancers. Measured with immunoSEQ multiplex PCR; TCRdb has only the in-frame clones, and not every one. The table includes under 85,000 clones, more than 75% detected once. Germline CDR1 SGHAT, CDR2 FQNNGV. CDR3 length equals 15 residues. V gave up 4 bases and J gave up 6 bases; unmatched junction bases: 11. The clonotype originates from an adult with an advanced solid tumor such as melanoma, head and neck, liver or kidney cancer. This chain connects TRBV11-2 to TRBJ1-2; the match to TRBD1 covers 7 bases. Source: CD4+ or CD8+ T cells sorted from blood, taken in a trial of the OX40 agonist ivuxolimab. The CDR3 coding sequence is TGTGCCAGCAGCTCCTTAACAGGGGTGGGGAATGGCTACACCTTC. This gives the protein CASSSLTGVGNGYTF.